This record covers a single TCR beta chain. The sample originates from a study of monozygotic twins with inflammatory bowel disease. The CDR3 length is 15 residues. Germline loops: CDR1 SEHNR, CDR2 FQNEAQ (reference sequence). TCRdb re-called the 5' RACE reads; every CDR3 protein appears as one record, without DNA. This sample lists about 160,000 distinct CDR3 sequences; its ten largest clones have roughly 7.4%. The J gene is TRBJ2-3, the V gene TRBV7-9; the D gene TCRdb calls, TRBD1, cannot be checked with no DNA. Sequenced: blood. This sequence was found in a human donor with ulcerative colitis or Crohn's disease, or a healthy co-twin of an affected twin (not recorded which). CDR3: CASSLGVGDTDTQYF.